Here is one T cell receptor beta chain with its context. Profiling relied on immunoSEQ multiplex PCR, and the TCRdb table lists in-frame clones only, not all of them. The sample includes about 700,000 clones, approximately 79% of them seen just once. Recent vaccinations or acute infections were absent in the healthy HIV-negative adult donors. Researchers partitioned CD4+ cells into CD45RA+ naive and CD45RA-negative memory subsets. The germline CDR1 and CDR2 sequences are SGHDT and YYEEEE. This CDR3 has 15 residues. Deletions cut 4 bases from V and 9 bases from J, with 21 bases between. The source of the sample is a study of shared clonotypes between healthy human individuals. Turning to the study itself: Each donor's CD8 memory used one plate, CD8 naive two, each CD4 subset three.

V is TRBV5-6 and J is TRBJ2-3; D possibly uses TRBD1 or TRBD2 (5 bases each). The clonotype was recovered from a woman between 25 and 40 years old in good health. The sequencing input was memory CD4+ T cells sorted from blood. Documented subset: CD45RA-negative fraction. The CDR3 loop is CASSSGQVPSGTQYF. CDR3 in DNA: TGTGCCAGCAGCAGCGGACAAGTACCTAGTGGCACGCAGTATTTT.